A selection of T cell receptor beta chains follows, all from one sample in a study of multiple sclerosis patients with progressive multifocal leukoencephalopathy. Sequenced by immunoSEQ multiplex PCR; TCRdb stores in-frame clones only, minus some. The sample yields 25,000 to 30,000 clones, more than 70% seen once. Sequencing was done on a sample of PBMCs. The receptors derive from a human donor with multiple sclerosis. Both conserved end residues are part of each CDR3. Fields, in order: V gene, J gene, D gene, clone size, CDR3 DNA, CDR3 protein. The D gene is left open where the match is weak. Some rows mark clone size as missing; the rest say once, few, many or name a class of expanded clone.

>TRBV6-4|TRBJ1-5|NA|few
TGTGCCAGCAGTGAGGGGGCAAATCAGCCCCAGCATTTT
CASSEGANQPQHF
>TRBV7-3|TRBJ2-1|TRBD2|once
TGTGCCAGCAGCCCTTCTGGAAAGCGGGGGGTGCAAGGAGGAGAGCAGTTCTTC
CASSPSGKRGVQGGEQFF
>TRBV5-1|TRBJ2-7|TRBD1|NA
TGCGCCAGCAGCTTGGAGGGCAGGGGGCCCAACGAGCAGTACTTC
CASSLEGRGPNEQYF
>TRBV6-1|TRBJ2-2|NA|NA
TGTGCCAGCAGTGGGACCTACACCGGGGAGCTGTTTTTT
CASSGTYTGELFF
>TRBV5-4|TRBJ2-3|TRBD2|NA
TGTGCCAGCAGCGCCGGACTAGCGGGGGCCATACATAGCACAGATACGCAGTATTTT
CASSAGLAGAIHSTDTQYF
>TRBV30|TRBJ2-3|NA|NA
TGTGCCTGGAGTGGGACTGGTCGCGGGACAGATACGCAGTATTTT
CAWSGTGRGTDTQYF
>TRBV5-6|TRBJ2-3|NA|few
TGTGCCAGCAGCCCTAGGGGCAGGGAAGCAGATACGCAGTATTTT
CASSPRGREADTQYF
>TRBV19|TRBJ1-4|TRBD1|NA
TGTGCCAGTAGTATACCCTCCGGGACAGGGGAAAATGAAAAACTGTTTTTT
CASSIPSGTGENEKLFF
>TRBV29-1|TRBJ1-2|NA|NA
TGCAGCGTTGGTGAGGGAGTTAAAGGCTACACCTTC
CSVGEGVKGYTF
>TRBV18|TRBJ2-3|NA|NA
TGTGCCAGCTCACCGAGTCGCAGGGGGGGAGCGGATACGCAGTATTTT
CASSPSRRGGADTQYF
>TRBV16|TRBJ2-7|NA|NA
TGTGCCAGCAGCCAGAGCACAGTCGAAGAGCAGTACTTC
CASSQSTVEEQYF
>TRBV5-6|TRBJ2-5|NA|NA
TGTGCCAGCAGCTCCAGGACGTGGGGAGAGACCCAGTACTTC
CASSSRTWGETQYF
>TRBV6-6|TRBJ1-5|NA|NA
TGTGCCAGCAGGCAGGGCTTTAATCAGCCCCAGCATTTT
CASRQGFNQPQHF
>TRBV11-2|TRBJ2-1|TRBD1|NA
TGTGCCAGCAGCGTCCCTCCGGGACAGGGTCTCAGTGAGCAGTTCTTC
CASSVPPGQGLSEQFF
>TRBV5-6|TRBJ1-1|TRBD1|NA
TGTGCCAGCAGCACCACCGGGTATTACAGGGGGGTAGGAGCTTTCTTT
CASSTTGYYRGVGAFF
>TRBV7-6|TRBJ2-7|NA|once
TGTGCCAGCAGCAGACGCTACGGGGGCTACGAGCAGTACTTC
CASSRRYGGYEQYF
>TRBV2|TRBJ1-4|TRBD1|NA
TGTGCCAGCAATACCCAGGGGGCGGGTGAAAAACTGTTTTTT
CASNTQGAGEKLFF
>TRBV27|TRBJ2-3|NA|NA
TGTGCCAGCAGTTTAGTACGGGGAAGCACAGATACGCAGTATTTT
CASSLVRGSTDTQYF
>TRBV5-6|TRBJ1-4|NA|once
TGTGCCAGCAGCTTGGGGGGACCGATTAATGAAAAACTGTTTTTT
CASSLGGPINEKLFF
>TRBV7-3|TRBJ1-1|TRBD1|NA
TGTGCCAGCAGCCTCAAGCGACAGGGCACTGAAGCTTTCTTT
CASSLKRQGTEAFF
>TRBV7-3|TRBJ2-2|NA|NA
TGTGCCAGCAGCCCCGGGACACCCCCAACCGGGGAGCTGTTTTTT
CASSPGTPPTGELFF
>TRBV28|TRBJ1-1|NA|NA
TGTGCCAGCAGTTTGAGGACAGCTAAGAACACTGAAGCTTTCTTT
CASSLRTAKNTEAFF
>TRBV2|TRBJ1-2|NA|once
TGTGCCAGTACTGTGGGCTATGGCTACACCTTC
CASTVGYGYTF
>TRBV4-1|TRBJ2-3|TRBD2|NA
TGCGCCAGCAGCCAAGAAAGCGGGGGGTTGACAGATACGCAGTATTTT
CASSQESGGLTDTQYF
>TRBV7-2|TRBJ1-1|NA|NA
TGTGCCAGCAGGAAGGGACCGCAGAACACTGAAGCTTTCTTT
CASRKGPQNTEAFF
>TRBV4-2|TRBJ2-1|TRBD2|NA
TGTGCCAGCAGCCTTGCGGGGGGTAGGGATGAGCAGTTCTTC
CASSLAGGRDEQFF
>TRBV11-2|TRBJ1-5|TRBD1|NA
TGTGCCAGCAGCACCCGACAGGGGAAGGATCAGCCCCAGCATTTT
CASSTRQGKDQPQHF
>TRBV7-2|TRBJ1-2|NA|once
TGTGCCAGCTCCGTTGGACAGACTGACTATGGCTACACCTTC
CASSVGQTDYGYTF
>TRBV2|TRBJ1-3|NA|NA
TGTGCCAGCACAGGGTCTGGAAACACCATATATTTT
CASTGSGNTIYF
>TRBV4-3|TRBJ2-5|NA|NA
TGCGCCAGCAGCCAAGAGATCCCCGGGGGCGAAGAGACCCAGTACTTC
CASSQEIPGGEETQYF
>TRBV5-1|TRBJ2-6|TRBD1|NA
TGCGCCAGCAGCCTGCGACAGGGCCTCTCTGGGGCCAACGTCCTGACTTTC
CASSLRQGLSGANVLTF
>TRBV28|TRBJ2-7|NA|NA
TGTGCCAGCACCCCCCAGACTGGCTACGAGCAGTACTTC
CASTPQTGYEQYF
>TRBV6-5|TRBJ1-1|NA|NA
TGTGCCAGCAGTTACTCCGGCAGGAGTCATGAAGCTTTCTTT
CASSYSGRSHEAFF
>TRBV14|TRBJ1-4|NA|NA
TGTGCCAGCAGCCTCGAGAGAACAGCCGAACACACAACTAATGAAAAACTGTTTTTT
CASSLERTAEHTTNEKLFF
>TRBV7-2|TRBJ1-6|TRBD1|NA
TGTGCCAGCAGACCGCGGACAGGGGGGTATTCACCCCTCCACTTT
CASRPRTGGYSPLHF
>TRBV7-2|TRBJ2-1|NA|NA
TGTGCCAGCAACCTTGGGGGGGGGCTATACAATGAGCAGTTCTTC
CASNLGGGLYNEQFF
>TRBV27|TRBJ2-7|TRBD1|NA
TGTGCCAGCAGCTGCGAGGGACAGGGTGTGGTAGAGCAGTACTTC
CASSCEGQGVVEQYF
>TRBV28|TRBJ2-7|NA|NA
TGTGCCAGCAAGGCCGGGACATTCTCCTACGAGCAGTACTTC
CASKAGTFSYEQYF
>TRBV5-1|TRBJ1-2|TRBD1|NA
TGCGCCAGCAGCAGCCGGACAGGTGATGGCTACACCTTC
CASSSRTGDGYTF
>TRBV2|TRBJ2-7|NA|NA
TGTGCCAGCAGTGAAGTAGGGGCTAACTCCTACGAGCAGTACTTC
CASSEVGANSYEQYF
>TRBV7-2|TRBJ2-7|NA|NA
TGTGCCAGCAGCTTTCGGGCAGGCGCGCTGGGCGAGCAGTACTTC
CASSFRAGALGEQYF
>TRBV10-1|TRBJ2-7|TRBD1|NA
TGCGCCAGAGACCGGGACAGGGACTACGAGCAGTACTTC
CARDRDRDYEQYF
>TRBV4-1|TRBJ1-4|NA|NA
TGCGCCAGCAGCCCCCGGGACCCCTCTAATGAAAAACTGTTTTTT
CASSPRDPSNEKLFF
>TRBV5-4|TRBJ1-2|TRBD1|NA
TGTGCCAGCAGGACCGGGACAGGGGGCTTCTATGGCTACACCTTC
CASRTGTGGFYGYTF
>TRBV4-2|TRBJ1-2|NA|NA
TGTGCCAGCAGCCAAAATAGTGGGGGGGGCGATGGCTACACCTTC
CASSQNSGGGDGYTF